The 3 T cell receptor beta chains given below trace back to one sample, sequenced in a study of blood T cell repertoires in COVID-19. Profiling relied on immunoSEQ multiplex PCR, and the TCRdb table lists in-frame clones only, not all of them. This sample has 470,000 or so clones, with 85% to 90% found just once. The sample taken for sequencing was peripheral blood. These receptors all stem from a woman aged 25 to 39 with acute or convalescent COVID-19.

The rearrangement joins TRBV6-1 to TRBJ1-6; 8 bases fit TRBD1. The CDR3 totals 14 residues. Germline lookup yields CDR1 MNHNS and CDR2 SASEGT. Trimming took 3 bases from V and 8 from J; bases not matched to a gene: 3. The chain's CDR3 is CASSDDRGYSPLHF. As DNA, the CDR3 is TGTGCCAGCAGTGACGACAGGGGTTATTCACCCCTCCACTTT.

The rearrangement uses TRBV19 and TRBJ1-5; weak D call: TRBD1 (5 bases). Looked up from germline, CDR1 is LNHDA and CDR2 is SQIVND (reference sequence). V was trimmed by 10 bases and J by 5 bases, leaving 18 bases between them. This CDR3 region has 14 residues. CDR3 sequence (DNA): TGTGCCACCAGCGGCCAGGGAGGCGATCAGCCCCAGCATTTT. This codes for CATSGQGGDQPQHF.

As DNA, the CDR3 is TGTGCCAGCAGGTTGAACGGACAGGGCCACTATGGCTACACCTTC. Protein sequence: CASRLNGQGHYGYTF. The chain links TRBV5-5 to TRBJ1-2, with TRBD1 matching over 8 bases. The CDR3 consists of 15 residues. The germline V gene encodes CDR1 SGHKS and CDR2 YYEKEE (reference sequence). Trimming cost V 5 bases and J 3 bases; bases outside gene matches: 9.